These 17 T cell receptor beta chains came from one sample sequenced in a study of blood T cell repertoires in COVID-19. Using immunoSEQ multiplex PCR, the repertoire was profiled, and TCRdb retains in-frame clones only, with some absent. This sample has 490,000 or so clones, with about nine tenths found just once. Sequenced: PBMCs or T cells enriched from blood (not recorded which). These receptors were taken from a woman in her sixties who had recovered from COVID-19.

V is TRBV11-2 and J is TRBJ2-7, with TRBD2 as a possible D gene (5 bases). V was trimmed by 5 bases and J by 3 bases, leaving 8 bases between them. Looked up from germline, CDR1 is SGHAT and CDR2 is FQNNGV. CDR3 length equals 12 residues. This CDR3 is CASSARGYEQYF. Written as DNA, the CDR3 is TGTGCCAGCAGCGCCCGGGGCTACGAGCAGTACTTC.

This sequence joins TRBV2 and TRBJ2-1, with 9 bases matching TRBD2. Germline V CDR1 and CDR2: SNHLY, FYNNEI. J lost 8 bases, V lost 1 base, and 9 bases had no gene match. The CDR3 runs 16 residues. This CDR3 reads CASSEVGTSLDYEQFF. CDR3 DNA: TGTGCCAGCAGTGAAGTCGGGACTAGCTTGGACTATGAGCAGTTCTTC.

This chain uses TRBV9 with TRBJ1-2; TRBD1 aligns across 10 bases. The ends lost 4 bases at V and 6 bases at J; junction bases unmatched: 6. The CDR3 extends over 14 amino acids. CDR1 and CDR2 from the germline V gene are SGDLS and YYNGEE. CDR3 DNA: TGTGCCAGCAGCACCCCAGGGACAGGGGATGGCTACACCTTC. Translating it yields CASSTPGTGDGYTF. The variable domain in full, with the rest retrieved from reference TRBV9 and TRBJ1-2, is DSGVTQTPKHLITATGQRVTLRCSPRSGDLSVYWYQQSLDQGLQFLIQYYNGEERAKGNILERFSAQQFPDLHSELNLSSLELGDSALYFCASSTPGTGDGYTFGSGTRLTVV.

The chain joins TRBV6-5 to TRBJ2-3; D gene uncertain. V dropped 5 bases and J dropped 2 bases, with 8 bases sitting between them. The CDR3 has 13 residues. Germline CDR1 reads MNHEY; CDR2 reads SVGAGI. CDR3 amino acids: CASSPLNTDTQYF. The CDR3 DNA is TGTGCCAGCAGTCCTCTTAACACAGATACGCAGTATTTT.

The chain couples TRBV30 to TRBJ2-6; the D gene is possibly TRBD1 (6 bases). Germline CDR1 reads GTSNPN; CDR2 reads SVGIG (reference sequence). V was clipped by 0 bases and J by 2 bases, with 11 bases between them. This CDR3 is 16 amino acids long. The CDR3 DNA sequence: TGTGCCTGGAGTGTACGAGGGGGAGCTGGGGCCAACGTCCTGACTTTC. Protein sequence: CAWSVRGGAGANVLTF.

This chain connects TRBV19 to TRBJ2-7; 9 nucleotides agree with TRBD1. In germline, CDR1 is LNHDA, CDR2 SQIVND (reference sequence). V shed 6 bases, J shed 3 bases, and the junction held 6 bases outside the gene matches. The CDR3 contains 14 residues. The CDR3 loop is CASSIQTGGYEQYF. CDR3 in DNA: TGTGCCAGTAGCATACAGACAGGGGGCTACGAGCAGTACTTC. The entire variable domain, with the rest obtained from reference TRBV19 and TRBJ2-7, is as follows: DGGITQSPKYLFRKEGQNVTLSCEQNLNHDAMYWYRQDPGQGLRLIYYSQIVNDFQKGDIAEGYSVSREKKESFPLTVTSAQKNPTAFYLCASSIQTGGYEQYFGPGTRLTVT.

V gene TRBV20-1 combines with J gene TRBJ1-1; possible D gene TRBD1, 6 bases. Trimming removed 5 bases at V and 8 bases at J, with 9 bases between. The CDR3 consists of 10 residues. Germline V gene sequence: CDR1 DFQATT, CDR2 SNEGSKA (reference sequence). CDR3 coding DNA: TGCAGTGCTGGAGGGACAGAAGCTTTCTTT. Its translation: CSAGGTEAFF.

This clone was observed once. J is TRBJ1-5 and V is TRBV18; D is unclear. Germline V lookup: CDR1 KGHSH, CDR2 LQKENI. The ends were cut back, 6 bases at V and 2 bases at J, with 14 bases in the middle. This CDR3 has 15 residues. CDR3 region: CASSPGEGGNQPQHF. CDR3 coding DNA: TGTGCCAGCTCCCCCGGAGAAGGCGGCAATCAGCCCCAGCATTTT. Variable domain in full (rest from reference TRBV18 and TRBJ1-5): NAGVMQNPRHLVRRRGQEARLRCSPMKGHSHVYWYRQLPEEGLKFMVYLQKENIIDESGMPKERFSAEFPKEGPSILRIQQVVRGDSAAYFCASSPGEGGNQPQHFGDGTRLSIL.

This clone was observed once. This chain uses TRBV24-1 with TRBJ2-5, with D possibly being TRBD1 (5 bases). Germline V gene data show CDR1 as KGHDR and CDR2 as SFDVKD. The CDR3 is 17 amino acids. Trimming pared 4 bases from V and 0 bases from J, leaving 17 bases between. This CDR3 reads CATSDRPKTAYQETQYF. The CDR3 coding sequence is TGTGCCACCAGTGACCGACCTAAGACAGCGTACCAAGAGACCCAGTACTTC.

The J gene is TRBJ2-3, the V gene TRBV27; TRBD2 agrees at 7 bases. CDR1 is MNHEY and CDR2 is SMNVEV in the germline V gene (reference sequence). J gave up 1 base and V 5 bases, and 9 bases lay outside the gene matches. The CDR3 extends over 16 amino acids. The CDR3 protein is CASSAFGTTGTDTQYF. The CDR3 nucleotides read TGTGCCAGCAGTGCGTTCGGGACTACCGGCACAGATACGCAGTATTTT.

The CDR3 spells CAWSLQGPQHF. The DNA for the CDR3 is TGTGCCTGGAGTTTACAGGGTCCCCAGCATTTT. The chain employs TRBV30 and TRBJ1-5; tentative D call: TRBD1 (6 bases). Trimming cost V 2 bases and J 10 bases, with 9 bases left between them. The CDR3 is 11 amino acids. The V gene's germline CDR1 is GTSNPN and CDR2 SVGIG (reference sequence).

This clone was found a few times. V is TRBV5-1 and J is TRBJ2-3; TRBD1 is a possible D gene (5 bases). V lost 2 bases and J lost 4, with 8 bases in between. The CDR3 is 13 amino acids. CDR1 is SGHRS, CDR2 YFSETQ, per germline. CDR3 loop: CASSFTGADTQYF. The CDR3 nucleotides are TGCGCCAGCAGCTTTACAGGAGCAGATACGCAGTATTTT.

The rearrangement uses TRBV5-5 and TRBJ2-2; D gene unclear. CDR1 and CDR2 from the germline V gene are SGHKS and YYEKEE (reference sequence). CDR3 length: 14 amino acids. The ends were cut back, 1 base at V and 6 bases at J, with 10 bases in the middle. CDR3 residues: CASSLMYSAGELFF. The CDR3, as DNA: TGTGCCAGCAGCTTGATGTATTCCGCCGGGGAGCTGTTTTTT.

The chain combines TRBV7-2 with TRBJ1-6; 10 bases agree with TRBD1. Germline CDR1 and CDR2: SGHTA and FQGNSA. V gave up 4 bases and J gave up 4 bases; unmatched junction bases: 4. The CDR3 totals 16 residues. The CDR3 sequence is CASSSGQGGYNSPLHF. The CDR3 DNA sequence: TGTGCCAGCAGCTCCGGACAGGGGGGATATAATTCACCCCTCCACTTT.

The genes are TRBV15 and TRBJ1-1; D is undetermined. The CDR3 has 14 amino acids. CDR1 is LNHNV, CDR2 YYDKDF, per germline (reference sequence). The V end was cut by 1 base, the J end by 5 bases, with 11 bases between. The CDR3 sequence is CATSRGFAGTEAFF. CDR3 nucleotide sequence: TGTGCCACCAGCAGAGGTTTCGCCGGGACTGAAGCTTTCTTT. Together with reference TRBV15 and TRBJ1-1, the CDR3 gives the full variable domain: DAMVIQNPRYQVTQFGKPVTLSCSQTLNHNVMYWYQQKSSQAPKLLFHYYDKDFNNEADTPDNFQSRRPNTSFCFLDIRSPGLGDTAMYLCATSRGFAGTEAFFGQGTRLTVV.

There are a few counts of this clone. The rearrangement uses TRBV5-1 and TRBJ2-3, with 8 bases lining up with TRBD1. This CDR3 has 15 residues. Trimming removed 4 bases from V and 2 bases from J; junction bases left unmatched: 6. CDR1 is SGHRS, CDR2 YFSETQ, per germline. Here the CDR3 reads CASSLPGQATDTQYF. The CDR3 nucleotides are TGCGCCAGCAGCCTACCGGGACAGGCCACAGATACGCAGTATTTT.

V is TRBV9 and J is TRBJ2-3; 11 nucleotides agree with TRBD2. This CDR3 contains 19 residues. The V gene end was trimmed by 4 bases and the J gene end by 2 bases; junction bases not matched to a gene: 15. From germline, CDR1 is SGDLS and CDR2 YYNGEE. CDR3 coding DNA: TGTGCCAGCAGCACACAATCGAGACTAGCGGGGCTTTCCACAGATACGCAGTATTTT. This encodes CASSTQSRLAGLSTDTQYF.